Following are 21 T cell receptor beta chains from one sample sequenced in a study of vaccination and CD4 T cells after COVID-19. A single record per CDR3 protein comes from TCRdb applying MiXCR to the PCR reads. The sample holds 20,000 to 25,000 distinct CDR3 sequences, about 50% seen once. The material sequenced was CD4+ T cells from blood, taken before SARS-CoV-2 vaccination. These receptors were taken from a human donor who had recovered from COVID-19.

This clonotype was counted between two and nine times. The V and J genes are TRBV6-5 and TRBJ2-1, with D possibly being TRBD2 (7 bases). The ends were cut back, 0 bases at V and 10 bases at J, with 10 bases in the middle. Germline V gene data show CDR1 as MNHEY and CDR2 as SVGAGI. This CDR3 has 13 residues. CDR3 nucleotide sequence: TGTGCCAGCAGTTACTCGAGGGGGGGGGAGCAGTTCTTC. It encodes CASSYSRGGEQFF.

The J gene is TRBJ2-5, the V gene TRBV7-6; the D gene is possibly TRBD1 (6 bases). The V gene's germline CDR1 is SGHVS and CDR2 FNYEAQ. V was cut by 4 bases and J by 5 bases, with 23 bases left in between. This CDR3 region has 17 residues. The CDR3 is CASSSIRDTRKGETQYF. CDR3 nucleotide sequence: TGTGCCAGCAGCTCGATCCGGGACACTCGGAAAGGGGAGACCCAGTACTTC.

The chain uses TRBV7-6 and TRBJ2-7; the D gene is possibly TRBD2 (7 bases). This CDR3 has 16 amino acids. Trimming stripped 1 base from V and 4 bases from J, with 17 bases between. Germline CDR1 reads SGHVS; CDR2 reads FNYEAQ. The CDR3 is CASSLDGRGGSYEQYF. DNA for the CDR3: TGTGCCAGCAGCTTAGATGGCAGGGGAGGGTCGTACGAGCAGTACTTC.

V usage is TRBV24-1 and J usage is TRBJ1-2; the D is unclear. CDR1 and CDR2 from the germline V gene are KGHDR and SFDVKD. The CDR3 runs to 13 residues. V lost 4 bases and J 3 bases, leaving 8 bases between the germline ends. CDR3 DNA sequence: TGTGCCACCAGTGACTCTACATACTATGGCTACACCTTC. This translates into CATSDSTYYGYTF.

The rearrangement uses TRBV25-1 and TRBJ1-1, with D perhaps matching TRBD1 (5 bases). The germline V and J ends were trimmed by 0 bases and 3 bases, with 11 bases remaining between them. The CDR3 consists of 15 residues. The germline V gene has CDR1 MGHDK and CDR2 SYGVNS. The CDR3 DNA reads as TGTGCCAGCAGTGAATATGGGGGTCTCGACACTGAAGCTTTCTTT. Translation gives CASSEYGGLDTEAFF.

The chain couples TRBV6-1 to TRBJ1-5; D unresolved. V was cut by 5 bases and J by 0 bases, with 5 bases left in between. This CDR3 has 13 residues. Germline V gene lookup returns CDR1 MNHNS and CDR2 SASEGT. CDR3 loop: CASSQYSNQPQHF. The CDR3 bases are TGTGCCAGCAGTCAATATAGCAATCAGCCCCAGCATTTT.

This chain connects TRBV20-1 to TRBJ2-1, with 7 nucleotides matching TRBD2. Germline V lookup: CDR1 DFQATT, CDR2 SNEGSKA (reference sequence). The J segment lost 8 bases and the V segment lost 0 bases, leaving 10 bases of the junction unmatched. This CDR3 contains 15 residues. This chain's CDR3 is CSARDPGGPIYEQFF. For the CDR3, the DNA is TGCAGTGCTAGAGATCCGGGAGGACCCATCTATGAGCAGTTCTTC.

The V and J genes are TRBV10-3 and TRBJ2-5; tentative D call: TRBD2 (5 bases). This CDR3 is built from 15 residues. The germline gives CDR1 ENHRY, CDR2 SYGVKD. V shed 4 bases and J shed 4 bases, with 16 bases lying between them. The CDR3 DNA sequence: TGTGCCATCAGTGCTGGGGAGACCTCGGCAGAGACCCAGTACTTC. This translates into CAISAGETSAETQYF.

The DNA of the CDR3 is TGCAGTGCCTCGGACAGACGGTATTCAGATACGCAGTATTTT. Translated, it gives CSASDRRYSDTQYF. The J gene is TRBJ2-3, the V gene TRBV20-1; D perhaps matches TRBD1 (6 bases). The CDR3 runs 14 residues. Between the trimmed V and J ends, which lost 6 bases and 4 bases, there was a span of 17 bases. The V gene's germline CDR1 is DFQATT and CDR2 SNEGSKA (reference sequence).

This clonotype showed up just a few times. The genes are TRBV7-2 and TRBJ2-3; D is tentatively TRBD1 or TRBD2 (5 bases each). The ends were cut back, 5 bases at V and 4 bases at J, with 10 bases in the middle. The CDR3 is 13 amino acids. Germline assignment: CDR1 SGHTA and CDR2 FQGNSA. CDR3 sequence (DNA): TGTGCCAGCAGCACCGGGGCCCCAGATACGCAGTATTTT. This translates into CASSTGAPDTQYF.

This clonotype was seen a handful of times. The rearrangement uses TRBV6-1 and TRBJ1-2; 7 bases match TRBD1. Germline assignment: CDR1 MNHNS and CDR2 SASEGT. The CDR3 consists of 14 residues. V lost 8 bases, J lost 4 bases, and 10 bases stayed unmatched. The CDR3 sequence is CASGYRGSGYGYTF. Written as DNA, the CDR3 is TGTGCCAGCGGGTACAGGGGCAGTGGCTATGGCTACACCTTC.

The chain is built from TRBV7-9 and TRBJ2-3; D gene unclear. The CDR3 runs 12 residues. Germline lookup yields CDR1 SEHNR and CDR2 FQNEAQ (reference sequence). The ends were cut back, 5 bases at V and 6 bases at J, with 9 bases in the middle. The CDR3 DNA is TGTGCCAGCAGCCTAAACCAGGATACGCAGTATTTT. Its protein is CASSLNQDTQYF.

The chain links TRBV7-2 to TRBJ2-1; D not resolved. The CDR3 is made up of 13 amino acids. CDR1 and CDR2 (germline): SGHTA, FQGNSA. Trimming shortened V by 0 bases and J by 7 bases, and 7 bases separated the two germline ends. The CDR3 DNA sequence: TGTGCCAGCAGCTTAGCTCGGCGAAATGAGCAGTTCTTC. It is translated as CASSLARRNEQFF.

This clonotype was seen a few times. The genes are TRBV28 and TRBJ2-5; D remains unclear. CDR3 length: 12 residues. CDR1 and CDR2 (germline): MDHEN, SYDVKM. Trimming shortened V by 3 bases and J by 2 bases, and 4 bases separated the two germline ends. CDR3 in amino acids: CASSFTQETQYF. CDR3 DNA sequence: TGTGCCAGCAGTTTCACGCAAGAGACCCAGTACTTC.

This clonotype was seen a few times. The chain combines TRBV6-1 with TRBJ2-7; D possibly uses TRBD1 or TRBD2 (6 bases each). Trimming pared 7 bases from V and 7 bases from J, leaving 17 bases between. The V gene's germline CDR1 is MNHNS and CDR2 SASEGT. This CDR3 comprises 13 residues. The CDR3 DNA reads as TGTGCCAGCACCACCCCCGGAGGGGGGGAGCAGTACTTC. As protein: CASTTPGGGEQYF.

The V gene is TRBV7-8, the J gene TRBJ2-1; 9 nucleotides match TRBD2. CDR1 SGHVS and CDR2 FQNEAQ come from the germline V gene. V was clipped by 5 bases and J by 7 bases; unmatched bases: 9. The CDR3 extends over 15 amino acids. For the CDR3, the DNA is TGTGCCAGCAGCCGCGGGAGGGCCGTTCTTAATGAGCAGTTCTTC. Translated, it gives CASSRGRAVLNEQFF.

The chain couples TRBV7-8 to TRBJ2-5; a weak D match, TRBD2 (6 bases). There are 15 residues in the CDR3. Trimming removed 5 bases from V and 4 bases from J, with 17 bases in between. Per germline, CDR1 SGHVS and CDR2 FQNEAQ. The CDR3 reads CASSPTWGELETQYF. CDR3 DNA sequence: TGTGCCAGCAGCCCGACGTGGGGGGAATTAGAGACCCAGTACTTC. The full variable domain, in which reference TRBV7-8 and TRBJ2-5 provide the parts outside the CDR3, is GAGVSQSPRYKVAKRGQDVALRCDPISGHVSLFWYQQALGQGPEFLTYFQNEAQLDKSGLPSDRFFAERPEGSVSTLKIQRTQQEDSAVYLCASSPTWGELETQYFGPGTRLLVL.

CDR3 coding DNA: TGTGCCAGCAGTTACCCGGGACTAGCGGGAGCGAACACCGGGGAGCTGTTTTTT. It is translated as CASSYPGLAGANTGELFF. This chain joins TRBV6-2 or TRBV6-3 and TRBJ2-2; 14 bases match TRBD2. CDR3 size: 18 residues. Germline-derived CDR1 and CDR2 are MNHEY and SVGEGT. Germline trimming cut 2 bases from V and 0 bases from J; bases unmatched to any gene: 2.

V and J are TRBV14 and TRBJ2-3, with 7 bases fitting TRBD2. The J segment lost 3 bases and the V segment lost 2 bases, leaving 5 bases of the junction unmatched. Per the germline V gene, CDR1 is SGHDN and CDR2 is FVKESK. The CDR3 has 15 amino acids. Here the CDR3 DNA reads TGTGCCAGCAGCCAACAAGCGGGACGGACAGATACGCAGTATTTT. It codes for CASSQQAGRTDTQYF.

The chain is built from TRBV7-2 and TRBJ1-5; no clear D. Germline V CDR1 and CDR2: SGHTA, FQGNSA. This CDR3 region has 12 residues. Trimming took off 5 bases at V and 4 bases at J, with 6 bases between the two ends. CDR3 protein: CASSMTNQPQHF. In nucleotides, the CDR3 is TGTGCCAGCAGCATGACTAATCAGCCCCAGCATTTT.

The chain joins TRBV28 to TRBJ1-5, with D unresolved. V gave up 6 bases and J gave up 3 bases, with 15 bases separating them. Germline V gives CDR1 MDHEN, CDR2 SYDVKM. CDR3 length: 15 amino acids. In nucleotides, the CDR3 is TGTGCCAGCAGCCCTTCCGGGCATATCAATCAGCCCCAGCATTTT. Its protein is CASSPSGHINQPQHF.